These 23 T cell receptor beta chains were all obtained from the same sample, sequenced in a study of blood T cell repertoires in COVID-19. Measured with immunoSEQ multiplex PCR; TCRdb has only the in-frame clones, and not every one. This sample has about 97,000 clones, with roughly 80% found just once. Sample: peripheral blood. The receptors derive from a human donor in a cohort sampled during active COVID-19.

The gene calls are TRBV24-1 and TRBJ2-3; D perhaps matches TRBD1 (6 bases). CDR1 is KGHDR and CDR2 is SFDVKD in the germline V gene. V dropped 10 bases and J dropped 0 bases, with 7 bases sitting between them. The CDR3 length is 12 residues. CDR3 DNA sequence: TGTGCCACAGGGACAAGCACAGATACGCAGTATTTT. This encodes CATGTSTDTQYF.

This sequence joins TRBV7-2 and TRBJ2-1, with 8 bases aligning to TRBD2. Germline V gene lookup returns CDR1 SGHTA and CDR2 FQGNSA. The length of the CDR3 is 16 residues. V was clipped by 2 bases and J by 5 bases; unmatched bases: 8. CDR3 nucleotide sequence: TGTGCCAGCAGCTTAAAATCGGGGGGGCCAAACAATGAGCAGTTCTTC. Residues: CASSLKSGGPNNEQFF.

This chain joins TRBV6-1 and TRBJ1-3; D is unclear. The V end lost 1 base, the J end lost 0 bases, and 10 bases lay between the germline ends. CDR1 and CDR2 (germline): MNHNS, SASEGT. The CDR3 extends over 16 amino acids. CDR3 nucleotides: TGTGCCAGCAGTGAAGTTTCTGGGAGCTCTGGAAACACCATATATTTT. Protein: CASSEVSGSSGNTIYF.

This sequence joins TRBV7-8 and TRBJ2-5; D might be TRBD1 (6 bases). Germline V gene sequence: CDR1 SGHVS, CDR2 FQNEAQ. This CDR3 has 15 amino acids. V lost 1 base and J lost 6, with 15 bases in between. The CDR3 loop reads CASSLVWTAIKTQYF. DNA of the CDR3: TGTGCCAGCAGCTTAGTCTGGACAGCGATCAAGACCCAGTACTTC.

The chain combines TRBV30 with TRBJ1-2; D gene unclear. Germline loops: CDR1 GTSNPN, CDR2 SVGIG (reference sequence). The CDR3 consists of 13 residues. V was trimmed by 1 base and J by 2 bases, leaving 8 bases between them. CDR3 protein: CAWSASGNYGYTF. CDR3 nucleotides: TGTGCCTGGAGTGCGTCGGGGAACTATGGCTACACCTTC.

This rearrangement joins TRBV19 to TRBJ1-2; TRBD1 agrees at 9 bases. V was pared by 4 bases and J by 3 bases, with 6 bases of the junction left unmatched. The CDR3 contains 15 residues. Germline-derived CDR1 and CDR2 are LNHDA and SQIVND (reference sequence). This chain's CDR3 is CASSTTGTGHYGYTF. The CDR3, as DNA: TGTGCCAGTAGTACAACCGGGACAGGGCACTATGGCTACACCTTC. Variable domain in full (rest from reference TRBV19 and TRBJ1-2): DGGITQSPKYLFRKEGQNVTLSCEQNLNHDAMYWYRQDPGQGLRLIYYSQIVNDFQKGDIAEGYSVSREKKESFPLTVTSAQKNPTAFYLCASSTTGTGHYGYTFGSGTRLTVV.

The J gene is TRBJ2-1, the V gene TRBV25-1; D ambiguous. Trimming shortened V by 2 bases and J by 0 bases, and 5 bases separated the two germline ends. CDR3 length: 14 residues. CDR1 MGHDK and CDR2 SYGVNS come from the germline V gene. CDR3 sequence: CASSERSSYNEQFF. As DNA, the CDR3 is TGTGCCAGCAGTGAACGGAGCTCCTACAATGAGCAGTTCTTC.

The chain carries TRBV5-4 and TRBJ1-1; D might be TRBD1 (6 bases). From germline, CDR1 is SGHNT and CDR2 YYREEE (reference sequence). CDR3 length: 14 residues. Trimming removed 6 bases from V and 6 bases from J, with 18 bases in between. CDR3 DNA sequence: TGTGCCAGCACCGCGGGGGGGCCTGGCGCTGAAGCTTTCTTT. This translates into CASTAGGPGAEAFF.

The chain is built from TRBV29-1 and TRBJ2-1, with a tentative D call TRBD1 (5 bases). CDR1 and CDR2 from the germline V gene are SQVTM and ANQGSEA. V gave up 0 bases and J gave up 8 bases, with 11 bases separating them. This CDR3 spans 13 amino acids. The CDR3 DNA sequence: TGCAGCGTTGAAGACCCCAGGGCTTATGAGCAGTTCTTC. Amino acids: CSVEDPRAYEQFF.

This chain joins TRBV11-2 and TRBJ1-6; maybe TRBD1 (5 bases). V shed 0 bases and J shed 0 bases, with 12 bases lying between them. The CDR3 is 18 amino acids. CDR1 is SGHAT, CDR2 FQNNGV, per germline. This chain's CDR3 is CASSLEGLLSSYNSPLHF. DNA of the CDR3: TGTGCCAGCAGCTTAGAGGGACTTTTAAGCTCCTATAATTCACCCCTCCACTTT.

Regarding this clone: Other nucleotide sequences from this sample produce the same CDR3. CDR3 region: CASSRPGQGDEKLFF. DNA of the CDR3: TGTGCCAGCTCACGACCAGGACAGGGCGATGAAAAACTGTTTTTT. The chain combines TRBV18 with TRBJ1-4; 8 nucleotides agree with TRBD1. The CDR3 runs to 15 residues. Per germline, CDR1 KGHSH and CDR2 LQKENI. The V gene end was trimmed by 4 bases and the J gene end by 6 bases; junction bases not matched to a gene: 7.

The chain combines TRBV5-4 with TRBJ1-1; 8 nucleotides agree with TRBD1. The V segment lost 4 bases and the J segment 4 bases; nucleotides outside the gene matches: 9. Per germline, CDR1 SGHNT and CDR2 YYREEE (reference sequence). The CDR3 totals 15 residues. The CDR3 region has the DNA TGTGCCAGCAGCCCTGGCGGACAGGGTGGCACTGAAGCTTTCTTT. Its translation: CASSPGGQGGTEAFF.

V gene TRBV7-3 combines with J gene TRBJ1-1, with a tentative D call TRBD1 (5 bases). Trimming shortened V by 0 bases and J by 7 bases, and 9 bases separated the two germline ends. In germline, CDR1 is SGHTA, CDR2 FQGTGA. The CDR3 consists of 13 residues. The CDR3 DNA reads TGTGCCAGCAGCTTAACGGGGGGGATTGAAGCTTTCTTT. As protein: CASSLTGGIEAFF.

The J gene is TRBJ1-2, the V gene TRBV24-1; D remains unclear. The germline V gene has CDR1 KGHDR and CDR2 SFDVKD. CDR3 length: 11 residues. The V end was cut by 4 bases, the J end by 5 bases, with 4 bases between. The CDR3 bases are TGTGCCACCAGTGAACTTTATGGCTACACCTTC. Protein sequence: CATSELYGYTF.

V is TRBV3-1 (or the pseudogene TRBV3-2) and J is TRBJ1-5; 8 bases align to TRBD1. The CDR3 spans 14 residues. CDR1 and CDR2 from the germline V gene are LGHDT and YNNKEL (reference sequence). The V gene end was trimmed by 4 bases and the J gene end by 3 bases; junction bases not matched to a gene: 2. Written as DNA, the CDR3 is TGTGCCAGCAGCCGGACAGGGAACAATCAGCCCCAGCATTTT. It yields the protein CASSRTGNNQPQHF.

The chain has TRBV7-6 and TRBJ2-5, with 16 bases fitting TRBD2. The germline gives CDR1 SGHVS, CDR2 FNYEAQ. The CDR3 covers 18 residues. V dropped 4 bases and J dropped 4; count of bases not matched to a gene: 9. CDR3 coding DNA: TGTGCCAGCAGCTCCGTCCCGGGACTAGCGGGGGGGGGAGAGACCCAGTACTTC. Residues: CASSSVPGLAGGGETQYF.

This clone has only a few counts. This chain links TRBV5-1 with TRBJ2-1; 8 bases line up with TRBD1. The CDR3 is 17 amino acids. CDR1 is SGHRS, CDR2 YFSETQ, per germline. With V trimmed by 4 bases and J by 7 bases, 16 bases remained unmatched. For the CDR3, the DNA is TGCGCCAGCAGCCTAGACGCGGACAGGGTCTTTACAAATGAGCAGTTCTTC. It translates to CASSLDADRVFTNEQFF.

The chain is built from TRBV6-2 or TRBV6-3 and TRBJ2-3; TRBD2 aligns across 13 bases. Germline CDR1 is MNHEY and CDR2 is SVGEGT. The CDR3 contains 21 residues. The V and J ends lost 2 bases and 8 bases, in that order; junction bases with no gene match: 22. In nucleotides, the CDR3 is TGTGCCAGCAGTTACACGTCAGTGAGTCCGGGACTAGCGGGGACGCGTGGTACGCAGTATTTT. Amino acids: CASSYTSVSPGLAGTRGTQYF.

This chain joins TRBV6-5 and TRBJ1-1; D perhaps matches TRBD1 (5 bases). The germline V gene has CDR1 MNHEY and CDR2 SVGAGI. With 6 bases removed from V and 6 bases from J, the gap between germline ends came to 20 bases. This CDR3 comprises 15 residues. The CDR3 spells CASSLGPGGNAEAFF. CDR3 sequence (DNA): TGTGCCAGCAGCCTCGGACCGGGGGGTAACGCTGAAGCTTTCTTT.

The chain uses TRBV30 and TRBJ1-1; D may be TRBD1 (6 bases). This CDR3 has 13 residues. The germline V gene encodes CDR1 GTSNPN and CDR2 SVGIG (reference sequence). Trimming cost V 3 bases and J 4 bases, with 12 bases left between them. The CDR3 nucleotides read TGTGCCTGGAGCCCGACCAGGGGCACTGAAGCTTTCTTT. Residues: CAWSPTRGTEAFF. The entire variable domain, with the rest obtained from reference TRBV30 and TRBJ1-1, is as follows: SQTIHQWPATLVQPVGSPLSLECTVEGTSNPNLYWYRQAAGRGLQLLFYSVGIGQISSEVPQNLSASRPQDRQFILSSKKLLLSDSGFYLCAWSPTRGTEAFFGQGTRLTVV.

The chain employs TRBV15 and TRBJ2-5; D is possibly TRBD1 (7 bases). There are 14 residues in the CDR3. From germline, CDR1 is LNHNV and CDR2 YYDKDF (reference sequence). V gave up 3 bases and J gave up 5 bases, with 13 bases separating them. CDR3 amino acids: CATSSDRAGETQYF. CDR3 in DNA: TGTGCCACCAGCAGTGACAGGGCGGGGGAGACCCAGTACTTC.

The chain employs TRBV11-3 and TRBJ1-6, with D hard to call. The CDR3 is 13 amino acids. The germline gives CDR1 SGHNT, CDR2 YENEEA. V was trimmed by 3 bases and J by 7 bases, leaving 7 bases between them. The CDR3 loop reads CASSLSLNSPLHF. CDR3 sequence (DNA): TGTGCCAGCAGCTTGAGTCTCAATTCACCCCTCCACTTT.

The CDR3 DNA is TGTGCCAGCGCGGACACAGGGGGTTTGAGTGGCTACACCTTC. This translates into CASADTGGLSGYTF. The chain is built from TRBV27 and TRBJ1-2; TRBD1 aligns across 8 bases. The CDR3 has 14 amino acids. After removal of 8 bases from V and 7 bases from J, the junction contained 12 bases not matched to a gene. CDR1 and CDR2 (germline): MNHEY, SMNVEV (reference sequence).